These 23 T cell receptor beta chains share one sample of origin, sequenced in a study of blood T cells in healthy people across ages. Using a J-beta primer mix together with a sample-barcoded 5' primer, a second PCR was run for roughly 6 to 12 cycles. Each CDR3 protein is one row after TCRdb ran MiXCR on the 5' RACE reads. The table lists approximately 2,000,000 distinct CDR3 sequences, about 39% of them singletons. Sequencing used blood. All receptors derive from a human donor in good health.

The chain combines TRBV4-1 with TRBJ2-1; 11 bases are shared with TRBD2. Germline values: CDR1 MGHRA, CDR2 YSYEKL. CDR3 size: 18 residues. Trimming cost V 3 bases and J 4 bases; bases outside gene matches: 11. As DNA, the CDR3 is TGCGCCAGCAGCCAGGGTAGCGGGGGGGCCCCGAGGTACAATGAGCAGTTCTTC. Translating it yields CASSQGSGGAPRYNEQFF.

This clonotype was detected only a few times. A junction boundary mismatches the germline segment, possibly from a read error. V usage is TRBV15 and J usage is TRBJ2-1; tentatively, D is TRBD1 (5 bases). The germline V gene has CDR1 LNHNV and CDR2 YYDKDF (reference sequence). CDR3 length: 16 residues. The CDR3 region is CVTSAQVQDGYNEQFF. CDR3 nucleotide sequence: TGTGTCACCAGCGCACAAGTACAGGACGGCTACAATGAGCAGTTCTTC. Full variable domain (outside the CDR3, taken from reference TRBV15 and TRBJ2-1): DAMVIQNPRYQVTQFGKPVTLSCSQTLNHNVMYWYQQKSSQAPKLLFHYYDKDFNNEADTPDNFQSRRPNTSFCFLDIRSPGLGDTAMYLCVTSAQVQDGYNEQFFGPGTRLTVL.

Many counts were recorded for this clonotype. The chain carries TRBV20-1 and TRBJ1-5; D remains unclear. V lost 1 base, J lost 4 bases, and 11 bases lay in between. Germline CDR1 reads DFQATT; CDR2 reads SNEGSKA (reference sequence). CDR3 length: 14 amino acids. CDR3 protein: CSARVSTANQPQHF. The CDR3 bases are TGCAGTGCTAGAGTGTCAACCGCTAATCAGCCCCAGCATTTT.

At least ten counts were recorded for this clonotype. The V gene is TRBV29-1, the J gene TRBJ2-5; D gene unclear. The CDR3 is 13 amino acids. V lost 3 bases, J lost 0 bases, and 8 bases lay in between. Germline loops: CDR1 SQVTM, CDR2 ANQGSEA. CDR3 DNA: TGCAGCGTTGACCCGGGCCACCAAGAGACCCAGTACTTC. It specifies CSVDPGHQETQYF.

This clonotype was detected only a few times. The V call is TRBV29-1, the J call TRBJ1-2; tentatively, D is TRBD1 (6 bases). There are 13 residues in the CDR3. CDR1 SQVTM and CDR2 ANQGSEA come from the germline V gene. The V and J ends lost 2 bases and 8 bases respectively, with 15 bases between them. The CDR3 DNA is TGCAGCGTTGAATCGACAGGACTGGGGGGCTACACCTTC. Protein product: CSVESTGLGGYTF.

The V and J genes are TRBV27 and TRBJ2-5; D is perhaps TRBD2 (6 bases). CDR1 and CDR2 (germline): MNHEY, SMNVEV (reference sequence). The CDR3 is 15 amino acids. V shed 5 bases and J shed 4 bases, with 17 bases lying between them. The CDR3 loop is CASSRGTVPGETQYF. The DNA for the CDR3 is TGTGCCAGCAGTCGCGGGACTGTTCCAGGAGAGACCCAGTACTTC.

The chain joins TRBV20-1 to TRBJ2-3; 9 bases map to TRBD2. The germline V gene has CDR1 DFQATT and CDR2 SNEGSKA (reference sequence). This CDR3 has 14 amino acids. With V trimmed by 3 bases and J by 4 bases, 5 bases remained unmatched. CDR3 amino acids: CSARLGGGADTQYF. The DNA of the CDR3 is TGCAGTGCTAGGCTTGGCGGGGGGGCAGATACGCAGTATTTT.

This clonotype was seen more than once but under ten times. This chain links TRBV7-3 with TRBJ2-1; D possibly corresponds to TRBD1 (5 bases). Trimming pared 1 base from V and 7 bases from J, leaving 14 bases between. CDR1 and CDR2 from the germline V gene are SGHTA and FQGTGA. The CDR3 is 15 amino acids. The CDR3 nucleotides read TGTGCCAGCAGCTTAAACGGCAGGGCTGGAAATGAGCAGTTCTTC. Amino acid sequence: CASSLNGRAGNEQFF.

The sample holds a few counts of this clonotype. V gene TRBV12-3 or TRBV12-4 combines with J gene TRBJ2-3; tentative D call: TRBD2 (6 bases). V was shortened by 5 bases and J by 2 bases, with 17 bases between the two germline ends. The CDR3 has 16 residues. The CDR3 coding sequence is TGTGCCAGCAGTCCGCGGGACTTGGGGTACACAGATACGCAGTATTTT. Protein sequence: CASSPRDLGYTDTQYF.

This chain joins TRBV4-3 and TRBJ1-6; D is perhaps TRBD1 (5 bases). Germline V gene sequence: CDR1 LGHNA, CDR2 YSLEER. This CDR3 is 19 amino acids long. Trimming cost V 0 bases and J 10 bases, with 25 bases left between them. CDR3 in DNA: TGCGCCAGCAGCCAAGATGGGGAGTCAGGGCGAGGGTGGCGGTCACCCCTCCACTTT. It translates to CASSQDGESGRGWRSPLHF.

V is TRBV5-1 and J is TRBJ2-7, with TRBD1 matching over 10 bases. The V gene end was trimmed by 0 bases and the J gene end by 0 bases; junction bases not matched to a gene: 15. Germline V gives CDR1 SGHRS, CDR2 YFSETQ. CDR3 length equals 20 residues. The CDR3 DNA is TGCGCCAGCAGCTTGGCCCGAACCGGGACAGGGGCCGCCACCTCCTACGAGCAGTACTTC. Residues: CASSLARTGTGAATSYEQYF.

A single count supports this clonotype. The chain is built from TRBV13 and TRBJ1-6; no definite D call. This CDR3 comprises 15 residues. V was trimmed by 3 bases and J by 4 bases, leaving 10 bases between them. CDR1 and CDR2 from the germline V gene are PRHDT and FYEKMQ (reference sequence). The DNA of the CDR3 is TGTGCCAGCAGCTTTACCGGGCTTTATAATTCACCCCTCCACTTT. Translation gives CASSFTGLYNSPLHF.

V gene TRBV30 combines with J gene TRBJ2-1; D call uncertain. The V end lost 8 bases, the J end lost 1 base, and 9 bases lay between the germline ends. CDR3 size: 12 residues. CDR1 is GTSNPN, CDR2 SVGIG, per germline (reference sequence). The CDR3 nucleotides are TGTGCCCTGAGCCCGTCCTACAATGAGCAGTTCTTC. Residues: CALSPSYNEQFF.

The chain uses TRBV12-3 or TRBV12-4 and TRBJ1-4, with D maybe TRBD1 (6 bases). The ends were cut back, 2 bases at V and 8 bases at J, with 12 bases in the middle. The CDR3 covers 14 residues. The CDR3 DNA sequence: TGTGCCAGCAGTTTAAGGGGGGCTCGGGAAAAACTGTTTTTT. Encoded protein: CASSLRGAREKLFF.

The V call is TRBV6-2 or TRBV6-3, the J call TRBJ1-2; possibly TRBD1 for D (5 bases). CDR3 length: 16 amino acids. Germline CDR1 is MNHEY and CDR2 is SVGEGT. V was cut by 5 bases and J by 0 bases, with 16 bases left in between. The CDR3 nucleotides are TGTGCCAGCAGTCGCGGGACGACCCACTCTAACTATGGCTACACCTTC. Protein: CASSRGTTHSNYGYTF.

Points on this clonotype: A read error may be the cause here, since a much bigger clone is one base away. The V call is TRBV4-3, the J call TRBJ1-1; no reliable D call. V dropped 8 bases and J dropped 5 bases, with 18 bases sitting between them. From germline, CDR1 is LGHNA and CDR2 YSLEER. The CDR3 sequence is 14 residues long. The DNA of the CDR3 is TGCGCCAGCGGCCTTGGTGCGGGATGGACTGAAGCTTTCTTT. Its protein is CASGLGAGWTEAFF.

Points on this clonotype: Relative to the germline gene, one junction end is altered; a read error may explain this. V and J are TRBV5-6 and TRBJ1-1, with D hard to call. Per germline, CDR1 SGHDT and CDR2 YYEEEE. This CDR3 has 13 residues. CDR3 sequence reads: CASSWGGVSEAFF. DNA of the CDR3: TGTGCCAGCAGCTGGGGAGGCGTCTCTGAGGCTTTCTTT. The entire variable domain, with the rest obtained from reference TRBV5-6 and TRBJ1-1, is as follows: DAGVTQSPTHLIKTRGQQVTLRCSPKSGHDTVSWYQQALGQGPQFIFQYYEEEERQRGNFPDRFSGHQFPNYSSELNVNALLLGDSALYLCASSWGGVSEAFFGQGTRLTVV.

This clonotype was seen a handful of times. The chain links TRBV24-1 to TRBJ2-5, with 7 bases aligning to TRBD1. CDR3 size: 13 residues. Germline assignment: CDR1 KGHDR and CDR2 SFDVKD. The J segment lost 5 bases and the V segment lost 1 base, leaving 0 bases of the junction unmatched. CDR3 residues: CATSDLQGETQYF. The CDR3 DNA follows: TGTGCCACCAGTGATTTACAGGGGGAGACCCAGTACTTC.

This clonotype occurred a few times. The V gene is TRBV5-1, the J gene TRBJ2-7; D is perhaps TRBD1 or TRBD2 (5 bases each). Germline assignment: CDR1 SGHRS and CDR2 YFSETQ. The CDR3 covers 14 residues. The V gene lost 4 bases and the J gene lost 5 bases, with 16 bases spanning the gap. This CDR3 reads CASSPGSQGDEQYF. The CDR3 DNA reads TGCGCCAGCAGCCCGGGGAGTCAGGGTGACGAGCAGTACTTC.

This clonotype showed up just a few times. The chain carries TRBV20-1 and TRBJ2-5; 14 nucleotides line up with TRBD2. Looked up from germline, CDR1 is DFQATT and CDR2 is SNEGSKA (reference sequence). The CDR3 has 15 residues. J gave up 4 bases and V 7 bases, and 8 bases lay outside the gene matches. The CDR3 protein is CSGRPGTSGRETQYF. CDR3 sequence (DNA): TGCAGTGGCAGGCCCGGGACTAGCGGGAGAGAGACCCAGTACTTC.

The V call is TRBV20-1, the J call TRBJ2-7; the match to TRBD1 covers 10 bases. The CDR3 consists of 14 residues. Germline trimming cut 5 bases from V and 5 bases from J; bases unmatched to any gene: 9. Per germline, CDR1 DFQATT and CDR2 SNEGSKA (reference sequence). CDR3 sequence: CSAGRRQGADEQYF. The CDR3 DNA reads TGCAGTGCTGGCCGGCGACAGGGGGCTGACGAGCAGTACTTC.

As for this clonotype: At one of its ends the junction is not consistent with the germline gene, which may arise from a read error. The chain carries TRBV4-3 and TRBJ2-3; D may be TRBD1 or TRBD2 (6 bases each). CDR3 size: 16 residues. CDR1 LGHNA and CDR2 YSLEER come from the germline V gene. CDR3 DNA sequence: TGCGCCAGCAACCAAAGGGGGGCCCCGAGCACAGATACGCAGTATTTT. This codes for CASNQRGAPSTDTQYF.

The CDR3: CASSLRGQAYF. In DNA, the CDR3 is TGTGCCAGCAGTTTAAGGGGACAAGCGTACTTC. This rearrangement joins TRBV12-3 or TRBV12-4 to TRBJ2-7; the D gene is possibly TRBD1 (6 bases). This CDR3 comprises 11 residues. V lost 2 bases, J lost 12 bases, and 11 bases lay in between.